Shown below are 25 T cell receptor beta chains from a single sample sequenced in a study of control samples from healthy donors and cancer patients. TCRdb keeps only in-frame clones here, not all; method: immunoSEQ multiplex PCR. There are around 130,000 clones in the sample; roughly 91% occur only once, and over 1.5% lies in the top ten. Sequencing was performed on PBMCs. These receptors all stem from a man aged 50 to 60 with head and neck cancer.

This chain links TRBV7-3 with TRBJ2-1; TRBD2 matches 15 bases. After removal of 6 bases from V and 7 bases from J, the junction contained 7 bases not matched to a gene. CDR3 length: 16 residues. Looked up from germline, CDR1 is SGHTA and CDR2 is FQGTGA. CDR3 residues: CASSRTSGGARNEQFF. In DNA, the CDR3 is TGTGCCAGCAGTCGGACTAGCGGGGGGGCTAGGAATGAGCAGTTCTTC.

The chain links TRBV29-1 to TRBJ2-4, with 8 nucleotides matching TRBD1. Trimming at V came to 7 bases and at J to 8 bases, leaving 10 bases not matched to a gene. The CDR3 sequence is 13 residues long. Per germline, CDR1 SQVTM and CDR2 ANQGSEA. The CDR3 DNA reads TGCAGCGCCCCAGGGGGCGCAGGGTACATTCAGTACTTC. Translated: CSAPGGAGYIQYF.

The rearrangement joins TRBV13 to TRBJ2-3, with D unresolved. The V end was cut by 1 base, the J end by 1 base, with 12 bases between. The CDR3 length is 16 residues. Germline values: CDR1 PRHDT, CDR2 FYEKMQ (reference sequence). CDR3 amino acids: CASSLEHRPGTDTQYF. The CDR3 nucleotides read TGTGCCAGCAGCTTAGAACATCGACCTGGCACAGATACGCAGTATTTT.

This CDR3 reads CASSQETNTEAFF. CDR3 sequence (DNA): TGCGCCAGCAGCCAAGAGACAAACACTGAAGCTTTCTTT. The rearrangement joins TRBV4-1 to TRBJ1-1; no definite D call. The CDR3 sequence is 13 residues long. In germline, CDR1 is MGHRA, CDR2 YSYEKL. V was clipped by 0 bases and J by 2 bases, with 4 bases between them.

The chain has TRBV27 and TRBJ2-1; D is perhaps TRBD2 (6 bases). The CDR3 has 13 residues. Trimming pared 10 bases from V and 5 bases from J, leaving 15 bases between. The germline V gene has CDR1 MNHEY and CDR2 SMNVEV (reference sequence). The CDR3 nucleotides read TGTGCCACCTCCCGGGACTTTAACAATGAGCAGTTCTTC. Amino acid sequence: CATSRDFNNEQFF.

This chain joins TRBV1 and TRBJ2-1. TRBV1 is a pseudogene segment. This CDR3 is built from 11 residues. Written as DNA, the CDR3 is TGCACCAGTCCTTCCGCTGTAGGCCAGTTCTTC. Translated, it gives CTSPSAVGQFF.

The chain combines TRBV18 with TRBJ2-5; no firm D call. The V gene lost 2 bases and the J gene lost 6 bases, with 13 bases spanning the gap. Germline CDR1 is KGHSH and CDR2 is LQKENI. There are 14 residues in the CDR3. In nucleotides, the CDR3 is TGTGCCAGCTCACCAGGGGATTTTAGGAAGACCCAGTACTTC. Its protein is CASSPGDFRKTQYF.

V usage is TRBV12-3 or TRBV12-4 and J usage is TRBJ2-1, with no clear D. Deletions cut 7 bases from V and 4 bases from J, with 5 bases between. CDR3 size: 11 residues. The CDR3: CASTEYNEQFF. In DNA form, the CDR3 reads TGTGCCAGCACCGAGTACAATGAGCAGTTCTTC.

The chain uses TRBV28 and TRBJ1-2, with 7 bases lining up with TRBD1. V dropped 2 bases and J dropped 8; count of bases not matched to a gene: 14. The CDR3 contains 16 residues. Germline values: CDR1 MDHEN, CDR2 SYDVKM. The DNA of the CDR3 is TGTGCCAGCAGTTTAGCGCAAGGGACAGCGTTACTCGGCTACACCTTC. Amino acids: CASSLAQGTALLGYTF.

The sample holds a few counts of this clone. The chain joins TRBV19 to TRBJ1-5; a weak D match, TRBD1 (5 bases). Germline V gives CDR1 LNHDA, CDR2 SQIVND (reference sequence). The CDR3 spans 14 residues. Between the trimmed V and J ends, which lost 6 bases and 7 bases, there was a span of 16 bases. In DNA form, the CDR3 reads TGTGCCAGTAGAACTTTTTCCAGGGAGCAGCCCCAGCATTTT. Protein sequence: CASRTFSREQPQHF.

The J gene is TRBJ2-5, the V gene TRBV7-9; D is uncertain. From germline, CDR1 is SEHNR and CDR2 FQNEAQ (reference sequence). CDR3 length: 15 residues. The germline V and J ends were trimmed by 5 bases and 5 bases, with 18 bases remaining between them. CDR3 nucleotides: TGTGCCAGCAGCCCCCCCGGATCCCGGCGGGAGACCCAGTACTTC. It encodes CASSPPGSRRETQYF.

V is TRBV28 and J is TRBJ1-5, with D possibly being TRBD1 (5 bases). The V and J ends lost 10 bases and 0 bases respectively, with 16 bases between them. CDR3 length: 15 amino acids. Germline V CDR1 and CDR2: MDHEN, SYDVKM. The CDR3 sequence is CATLEGLYSNQPQHF. The CDR3 region has the DNA TGTGCCACCTTAGAGGGACTCTATAGCAATCAGCCCCAGCATTTT.

The chain recombines TRBV19 with TRBJ1-5, with 7 nucleotides matching TRBD1. The CDR3 runs 16 residues. From germline, CDR1 is LNHDA and CDR2 SQIVND (reference sequence). V was clipped by 5 bases and J by 1 base; unmatched bases: 8. CDR3 sequence reads: CASSAYRGLSNQPQHF. The CDR3 DNA is TGTGCCAGTAGTGCCTACAGGGGATTGAGCAATCAGCCCCAGCATTTT.

The chain couples TRBV30 to TRBJ2-1, with D perhaps TRBD1 (6 bases). V gave up 1 base and J gave up 4 bases, with 20 bases separating them. Germline values: CDR1 GTSNPN, CDR2 SVGIG (reference sequence). The CDR3 extends over 17 amino acids. CDR3 DNA: TGTGCCTGGAGTGCATCCATCCAGGGGCAAGGATACAATGAGCAGTTCTTC. Its translation: CAWSASIQGQGYNEQFF.

This chain joins TRBV6-6 and TRBJ1-1; D remains ambiguous. Germline lookup yields CDR1 MNHNY and CDR2 SVGAGI (reference sequence). CDR3 length equals 14 residues. Trimming pared 4 bases from V and 11 bases from J, leaving 20 bases between. CDR3 residues: CASSFLSTPSQAFF. The DNA of the CDR3 is TGTGCCAGCAGTTTCCTTAGCACGCCCTCGCAGGCTTTCTTT.

The chain employs TRBV7-3 and TRBJ2-1; TRBD1 might be the D (5 bases). CDR3 length: 17 residues. The V end lost 5 bases, the J end lost 0 bases, and 17 bases lay between the germline ends. Germline CDR1 and CDR2: SGHTA and FQGTGA. The CDR3 DNA sequence: TGTGCCAGCAGCCCCCTGGGGCTTCTAAGCTCCTACAATGAGCAGTTCTTC. Protein product: CASSPLGLLSSYNEQFF. Looking up the rest from reference TRBV7-3 and TRBJ2-1 gives the full variable domain: GAGVSQTPSNKVTEKGKYVELRCDPISGHTALYWYRQSLGQGPEFLIYFQGTGAADDSGLPNDRFFAVRPEGSVSTLKIQRTERGDSAVYLCASSPLGLLSSYNEQFFGPGTRLTVL.

This chain joins TRBV28 and TRBJ1-3; unclear D gene. V lost 6 bases to trimming and J lost 3 bases, with 3 bases between them. CDR1 and CDR2 from the germline V gene are MDHEN and SYDVKM. The CDR3 spans 11 residues. CDR3 DNA: TGTGCCAGCAGGGATGGAAACACCATATATTTT. Its translation: CASRDGNTIYF.

The rearrangement uses TRBV10-3 and TRBJ2-7; the D is unclear. CDR1 ENHRY and CDR2 SYGVKD come from the germline V gene. CDR3 size: 11 residues. Trimming stripped 2 bases from V and 6 bases from J, with 5 bases between. Written as DNA, the CDR3 is TGTGCCATCAGTGAGATCCGCGAGCAGTACTTC. Translation gives CAISEIREQYF.

The CDR3 spells CASSFVRGGGDIQYF. The DNA of the CDR3 is TGTGCCAGCAGCTTTGTCCGGGGTGGAGGGGACATTCAGTACTTC. V and J are TRBV6-6 and TRBJ2-4, with a weak D call TRBD2 (6 bases). This CDR3 has 15 amino acids. Trimming pared 6 bases from V and 8 bases from J, leaving 20 bases between. Germline lookup yields CDR1 MNHNY and CDR2 SVGAGI (reference sequence).

The V call is TRBV28, the J call TRBJ1-1; D gene ambiguous. The CDR3 consists of 12 residues. Germline loops: CDR1 MDHEN, CDR2 SYDVKM. V was shortened by 4 bases and J by 7 bases, with 10 bases between the two germline ends. The CDR3 nucleotides read TGTGCCAGCAGTTCACCCCAGAGTGAAGCTTTCTTT. Residues: CASSSPQSEAFF.

This chain uses TRBV6-2 or TRBV6-3 with TRBJ1-5, with TRBD1 matching 9 bases. The CDR3 runs to 16 residues. Trimming at V came to 0 bases and at J to 4 bases, leaving 4 bases not matched to a gene. CDR1 and CDR2 from the germline V gene are MNHEY and SVGEGT. In DNA, the CDR3 is TGTGCCAGCAGTTACTCGACGGGACAGGGAAATCAGCCCCAGCATTTT. Its translation: CASSYSTGQGNQPQHF.

The table lists this clone with a few counts. CDR3 protein: CASSQGTGSEKLFF. CDR3 DNA sequence: TGTGCCAGCAGCCAAGGCACCGGTAGCGAAAAACTGTTTTTT. The chain links TRBV3-1 (or the pseudogene TRBV3-2) to TRBJ1-4; D unresolved. The CDR3 spans 14 residues. Deletions cut 1 base from V and 8 bases from J, with 11 bases between. The germline V gene has CDR1 LGHDT and CDR2 YNNKEL (reference sequence).

The chain links TRBV7-3 to TRBJ2-3; TRBD2 might be the D (5 bases). Trimming removed 5 bases from V and 4 bases from J, with 19 bases in between. Germline-derived CDR1 and CDR2 are SGHTA and FQGTGA. This CDR3 spans 16 amino acids. CDR3 region: CASSPRRTSQADTQYF. As DNA, the CDR3 is TGTGCCAGCAGCCCCCGGCGAACTAGTCAGGCAGATACGCAGTATTTT.

The gene calls are TRBV4-1 and TRBJ2-7; D is uncertain. Trimming removed 0 bases at V and 0 bases at J, with 3 bases between. Germline V gives CDR1 MGHRA, CDR2 YSYEKL. The CDR3 loop spans 13 amino acids. In DNA form, the CDR3 reads TGCGCCAGCAGCCAAGACGTCTCCTACGAGCAGTACTTC. Translated: CASSQDVSYEQYF.

V gene TRBV7-2 combines with J gene TRBJ2-7; D gene ambiguous. The CDR3 has 13 residues. Germline V gene data show CDR1 as SGHTA and CDR2 as FQGNSA. The V and J ends lost 7 bases and 5 bases respectively, with 15 bases between them. The CDR3 here is CASTRYGFHEQYF. The CDR3 region has the DNA TGTGCCAGCACTCGGTACGGTTTCCACGAGCAGTACTTC.